The present T cell receptor beta chain was sequenced within a study of shared clonotypes between healthy human individuals. Findings and limits, study-wide: Blood was the only sampled material, and tissue repertoires likely differ.

Points on this clone: Its antigen is unknown.

A CD45RA-negative memory subset and a CD45RA+ naive subset were separated from the CD4+ cells. Germline CDR1 and CDR2: SEHNR and FQNEAQ (reference sequence). This CDR3 contains 18 residues. The trim removed 5 bases at V and 0 bases at J, leaving 16 bases unmatched. The table came from immunoSEQ multiplex PCR; TCRdb's copy has only in-frame clones and leaves some out. The sample lists 2.3 million or so clones; approximately 95% were seen once. The material sequenced was naive CD4+ T cells from PBMCs. Stated subset: CD45RA+ positively selected. The sequence derives from a young man in good health. Some clones in this sample may be carry-over from other donors' samples. V usage is TRBV7-9 and J usage is TRBJ2-7, with 7 bases that match TRBD1. In nucleotides, the CDR3 is TGTGCCAGCAGCGCGTTACAGGGGCTCCCTCAAAGCTCCTACGAGCAGTACTTC. Translation: CASSALQGLPQSSYEQYF. Full variable domain (remainder filled in from reference TRBV7-9 and TRBJ2-7): DTGVSQNPRHKITKRGQNVTFRCDPISEHNRLYWYRQTLGQGPEFLTYFQNEAQLEKSRLLSDRFSAERPKGSFSTLEIQRTEQGDSAMYLCASSALQGLPQSSYEQYFGPGTRLTVT.